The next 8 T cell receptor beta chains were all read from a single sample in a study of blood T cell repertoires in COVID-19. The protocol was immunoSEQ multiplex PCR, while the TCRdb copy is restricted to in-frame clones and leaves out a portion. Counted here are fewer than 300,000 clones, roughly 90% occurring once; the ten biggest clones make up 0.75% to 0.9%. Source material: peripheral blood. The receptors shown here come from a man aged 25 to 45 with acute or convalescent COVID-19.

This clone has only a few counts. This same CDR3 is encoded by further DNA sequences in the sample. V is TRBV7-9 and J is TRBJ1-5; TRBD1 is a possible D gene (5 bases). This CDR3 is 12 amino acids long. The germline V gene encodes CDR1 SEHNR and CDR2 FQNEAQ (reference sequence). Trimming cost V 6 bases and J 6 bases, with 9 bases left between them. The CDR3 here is CASSPGGQPQHF. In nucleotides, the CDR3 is TGTGCCAGCAGTCCCGGGGGTCAGCCCCAGCATTTT.

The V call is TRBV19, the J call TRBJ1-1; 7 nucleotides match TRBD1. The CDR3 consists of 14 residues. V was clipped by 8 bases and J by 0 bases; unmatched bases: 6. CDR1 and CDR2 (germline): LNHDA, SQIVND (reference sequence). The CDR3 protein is CASLGQPMNTEAFF. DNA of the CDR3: TGTGCCAGTCTGGGACAGCCGATGAACACTGAAGCTTTCTTT. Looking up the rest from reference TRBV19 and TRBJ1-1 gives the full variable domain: DGGITQSPKYLFRKEGQNVTLSCEQNLNHDAMYWYRQDPGQGLRLIYYSQIVNDFQKGDIAEGYSVSREKKESFPLTVTSAQKNPTAFYLCASLGQPMNTEAFFGQGTRLTVV.

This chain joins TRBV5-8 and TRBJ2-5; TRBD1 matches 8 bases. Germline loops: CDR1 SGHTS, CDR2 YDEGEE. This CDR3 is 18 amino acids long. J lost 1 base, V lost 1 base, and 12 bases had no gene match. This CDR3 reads CASSLFRGRKRLQETQYF. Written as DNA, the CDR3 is TGTGCCAGCAGCTTGTTCAGGGGGCGTAAGCGCCTCCAAGAGACCCAGTACTTC.

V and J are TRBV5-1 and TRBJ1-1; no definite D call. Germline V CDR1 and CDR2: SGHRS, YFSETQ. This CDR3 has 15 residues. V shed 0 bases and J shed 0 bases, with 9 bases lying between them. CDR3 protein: CASSLDPGMNTEAFF. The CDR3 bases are TGCGCCAGCAGCTTGGACCCAGGCATGAACACTGAAGCTTTCTTT.

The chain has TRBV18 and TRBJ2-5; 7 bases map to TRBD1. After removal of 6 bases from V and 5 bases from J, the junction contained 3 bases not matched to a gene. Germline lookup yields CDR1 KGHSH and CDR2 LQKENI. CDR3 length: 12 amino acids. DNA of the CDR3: TGTGCCAGCTCGGCAGGGGGTGAGACCCAGTACTTC. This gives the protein CASSAGGETQYF. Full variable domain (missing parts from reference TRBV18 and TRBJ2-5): NAGVMQNPRHLVRRRGQEARLRCSPMKGHSHVYWYRQLPEEGLKFMVYLQKENIIDESGMPKERFSAEFPKEGPSILRIQQVVRGDSAAYFCASSAGGETQYFGPGTRLLVL.

CDR3 sequence reads: CAWSEGGRGGYTF. The CDR3 DNA sequence: TGTGCCTGGAGTGAAGGGGGCAGAGGAGGCTACACCTTC. The chain couples TRBV30 to TRBJ1-2, with TRBD1 identical over 7 bases. The CDR3 sequence is 13 residues long. V shed 1 base, J shed 8 bases, and the junction held 7 bases outside the gene matches. The germline V gene has CDR1 GTSNPN and CDR2 SVGIG (reference sequence).

This CDR3 is CATRLNRRGTEAFF. Here the CDR3 DNA reads TGTGCCACCCGACTGAACAGGCGCGGCACTGAAGCTTTCTTT. The chain carries TRBV28 and TRBJ1-1; the D gene is possibly TRBD1 (5 bases). V lost 10 bases to trimming and J lost 4 bases, with 19 bases between them. The CDR3 is 14 residues long. Per germline, CDR1 MDHEN and CDR2 SYDVKM. Supplemented by reference TRBV28 and TRBJ1-1, the full variable domain reads DVKVTQSSRYLVKRTGEKVFLECVQDMDHENMFWYRQDPGLGLRLIYFSYDVKMKEKGDIPEGYSVSREKKERFSLILESASTNQTSMYLCATRLNRRGTEAFFGQGTRLTVV.

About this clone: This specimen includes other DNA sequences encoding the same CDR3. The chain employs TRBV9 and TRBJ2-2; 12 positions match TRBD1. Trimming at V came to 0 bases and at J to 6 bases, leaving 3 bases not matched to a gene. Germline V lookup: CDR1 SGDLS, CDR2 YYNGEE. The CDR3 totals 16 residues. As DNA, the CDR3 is TGTGCCAGCAGCGTAGTAGGGACAGGGGGCTCCGGGGAGCTGTTTTTT. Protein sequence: CASSVVGTGGSGELFF.